This T cell receptor beta chain was found in a study of control samples from healthy donors and cancer patients. Clones were sequenced by immunoSEQ multiplex PCR, and TCRdb holds only the in-frame ones, with some missing. Of about 44,000 clones listed, over 75% are singletons. This sequence originates from a woman in her fifties or sixties with lung cancer. The sequencing sample was made of PBMCs.

As DNA, the CDR3 is TGCGCCAGCAGCTCTGGGACTCAGGGGACTTATGATACGCAGTATTTT. As protein: CASSSGTQGTYDTQYF. The chain recombines TRBV5-1 with TRBJ2-3, with D tentatively TRBD1 or TRBD2 (6 bases each). Trimming pared 3 bases from V and 6 bases from J, leaving 20 bases between. Germline V lookup: CDR1 SGHRS, CDR2 YFSETQ. This CDR3 is 16 amino acids long. Complete variable domain (other parts from reference TRBV5-1 and TRBJ2-3): KAGVTQTPRYLIKTRGQQVTLSCSPISGHRSVSWYQQTPGQGLQFLFEYFSETQRNKGNFPGRFSGRQFSNSRSEMNVSTLELGDSALYLCASSSGTQGTYDTQYFGPGTRLTVL.